These 14 T cell receptor beta chains share one sample of origin, sequenced in a study of response to subunit inactivated influenza vaccine. TCRdb ran MiXCR on the RT-PCR reads and lists one entry per CDR3 protein. The sample includes hundreds of thousands of distinct CDR3 sequences, 12% of them seen just once. This sample comprised non-naive T cells sorted from PBMCs, obtained roughly 15 days before vaccination. These TCRs come from a man in his fifties or sixties who received an inactivated influenza vaccine.

As for this clonotype: No conserved phenylalanine or tryptophan is present at the end of the CDR3, so a read error is the likely explanation. The chain recombines TRBV5-1 with TRBJ2-2, with D perhaps matching TRBD1 (6 bases). Germline CDR1 and CDR2: SGHRS and YFSETQ. Deletions cut 4 bases from V and 0 bases from J, with 7 bases between. This CDR3 has 14 amino acids. The CDR3 sequence is CASSRTANTGELFS. DNA for the CDR3: TGCGCCAGCAGCCGGACAGCGAACACCGGGGAGCTGTTTTCT.

This clonotype was observed at least ten times. The V and J genes are TRBV12-3 or TRBV12-4 and TRBJ2-2; D is ambiguous. This CDR3 spans 12 amino acids. The V end lost 5 bases, the J end lost 11 bases, and 12 bases lay between the germline ends. CDR3 nucleotides: TGTGCCAGCAGTGAAACACGGATAGAGCTGTTTTTT. This sequence encodes CASSETRIELFF.

The chain has TRBV2 and TRBJ1-5; D perhaps matches TRBD1 (5 bases). V dropped 3 bases and J dropped 11 bases, with 17 bases sitting between them. The CDR3 has 14 amino acids. Looked up from germline, CDR1 is SNHLY and CDR2 is FYNNEI. The CDR3 DNA sequence: TGTGCCAGCAGTGACGCGGCTACAATCAGGGCCCAGCATTTT. Protein product: CASSDAATIRAQHF.

This clonotype was found many times. This rearrangement joins TRBV12-3 or TRBV12-4 to TRBJ2-7; 15 nucleotides agree with TRBD2. The CDR3 is made up of 17 amino acids. Trimming at V came to 6 bases and at J to 6 bases, leaving 12 bases not matched to a gene. CDR3 residues: CASRIAGTSGRMGEQYF. CDR3 coding DNA: TGTGCCAGCAGAATCGCCGGGACTAGCGGGAGGATGGGCGAGCAGTACTTC.

This clonotype has a handful of counts. The chain is built from TRBV7-2 and TRBJ2-7, with 8 bases aligning to TRBD2. Germline trimming cut 5 bases from V and 1 base from J; bases unmatched to any gene: 7. The germline CDR1 and CDR2 sequences are SGHTA and FQGNSA. There are 15 residues in the CDR3. The CDR3 protein is CASSPREGRSYEQYF. The CDR3 DNA sequence: TGTGCCAGCAGCCCTCGGGAGGGCCGATCCTACGAGCAGTACTTC.

The rearrangement joins TRBV29-1 to TRBJ2-6; D unclear. The germline CDR1 and CDR2 sequences are SQVTM and ANQGSEA. V shed 2 bases and J shed 0 bases, with 11 bases lying between them. CDR3 length: 16 amino acids. The CDR3 protein is CSVERVPVSGANVLTF. CDR3 nucleotide sequence: TGCAGCGTTGAAAGAGTTCCCGTCTCTGGGGCCAACGTCCTGACTTTC.

CDR3 sequence: CASSYGIRRTEAFF. Written as DNA, the CDR3 is TGTGCCAGCAGCTACGGAATACGAAGGACTGAAGCTTTCTTT. This chain connects TRBV7-2 to TRBJ1-1; D remains unclear. Deletions cut 4 bases from V and 5 bases from J, with 14 bases between. The CDR3 runs to 14 residues. Germline V lookup: CDR1 SGHTA, CDR2 FQGNSA.

This clonotype was counted ten times or more. The CDR3 DNA follows: TGTGCCAGCAGCCCCCGACAGCCTCGCAGAACAGATACGCAGTATTTT. This sequence encodes CASSPRQPRRTDTQYF. The rearrangement uses TRBV11-1 and TRBJ2-3; a possible D gene is TRBD1 (5 bases). Germline V gene data show CDR1 as SGHAT and CDR2 as FQDESV (reference sequence). This CDR3 comprises 16 residues. V was shortened by 5 bases and J by 3 bases, with 18 bases between the two germline ends.

This clonotype was observed a few times. This rearrangement joins TRBV19 to TRBJ1-2; D gene uncertain. CDR3 length equals 12 residues. Trimming removed 3 bases from V and 5 bases from J, with 7 bases in between. The germline gives CDR1 LNHDA, CDR2 SQIVND (reference sequence). CDR3: CASSIQAYGYTF. CDR3 nucleotides: TGTGCCAGTAGTATTCAGGCTTATGGCTACACCTTC. The full variable domain, completed using reference TRBV19 and TRBJ1-2, is DGGITQSPKYLFRKEGQNVTLSCEQNLNHDAMYWYRQDPGQGLRLIYYSQIVNDFQKGDIAEGYSVSREKKESFPLTVTSAQKNPTAFYLCASSIQAYGYTFGSGTRLTVV.

V usage is TRBV7-2 and J usage is TRBJ1-1, with a weak D call TRBD1 (5 bases). This CDR3 spans 13 amino acids. The germline V gene encodes CDR1 SGHTA and CDR2 FQGNSA. V lost 7 bases and J 11 bases, leaving 20 bases between the germline ends. CDR3 region: CASNPDGGGRAFF. Written as DNA, the CDR3 is TGTGCCAGCAATCCGGACGGGGGAGGCCGCGCTTTCTTT.

This clonotype was counted many times. The gene calls are TRBV3-1 and TRBJ1-1; D unresolved. There are 15 residues in the CDR3. Germline CDR1 reads LGHDT; CDR2 reads YNNKEL (reference sequence). V lost 0 bases and J 1 base, leaving 9 bases between the germline ends. In nucleotides, the CDR3 is TGTGCCAGCAGCCAAGATTACAGTACGAACACTGAAGCTTTCTTT. Protein sequence: CASSQDYSTNTEAFF.

This chain links TRBV6-1 with TRBJ1-5; 7 bases map to TRBD1. Germline trimming cut 6 bases from V and 1 base from J; bases unmatched to any gene: 6. From germline, CDR1 is MNHNS and CDR2 SASEGT. This CDR3 has 15 residues. Written as DNA, the CDR3 is TGTGCCAGCAGATTCAGGGGGGAGAGCAATCAGCCCCAGCATTTT. Its protein product is CASRFRGESNQPQHF.

This chain joins TRBV3-1 and TRBJ2-6; no firm D call. V lost 1 base, J lost 0 bases, and 4 bases lay in between. Germline loops: CDR1 LGHDT, CDR2 YNNKEL (reference sequence). The CDR3 spans 15 residues. The CDR3 protein is CASSQGFSGANVLTF. The CDR3 region has the DNA TGTGCCAGCAGCCAAGGGTTCTCTGGGGCCAACGTCCTGACTTTC.

The genes are TRBV5-6 and TRBJ2-7; D is unresolved. Germline loops: CDR1 SGHDT, CDR2 YYEEEE. The CDR3 length is 13 residues. The V end lost 0 bases, the J end lost 2 bases, and 6 bases lay between the germline ends. CDR3 loop: CASSLVSTYEQYF. The CDR3 DNA reads as TGTGCCAGCAGCTTGGTATCGACCTACGAGCAGTACTTC. Full variable domain (outside the CDR3, taken from reference TRBV5-6 and TRBJ2-7): DAGVTQSPTHLIKTRGQQVTLRCSPKSGHDTVSWYQQALGQGPQFIFQYYEEEERQRGNFPDRFSGHQFPNYSSELNVNALLLGDSALYLCASSLVSTYEQYFGPGTRLTVT.